What follows are 2 T cell receptor beta chains derived from one specimen sequenced in a study of CXCR3-negative and CXCR3-positive naive CD8 T cells. The study made its TRB cDNA libraries by 5' RACE, adding UMI labels. For each CDR3 protein, TCRdb gives one entry from its re-call of the 5' RACE reads, without DNA. This table lists about 48,000 distinct CDR3 sequences. Sequenced sample: memory CD8+ T cells from blood. The receptors here all came from a human donor in good health. Some clones in this sample may be carry-over from other donors' samples.

The gene calls are TRBV6-4 and TRBJ2-1; the D gene TCRdb calls, TRBD1, cannot be checked with no DNA. There are 15 residues in the CDR3. CDR1 and CDR2 (germline): MRHNA, SNTAGT. The CDR3 spells CASSPTGGTYNEQFF.

The chain recombines TRBV21-1 with TRBJ1-2; TCRdb calls TRBD1, which cannot be checked without DNA. TRBV21-1 is an annotated pseudogene. The CDR3 has 15 amino acids. CDR3 region: CASSPRRDRVYGYTF.